The rows below give T cell receptor beta chains drawn from one sample of a study of T cell responses to AZD1222 COVID-19 vaccine. The table came from immunoSEQ multiplex PCR; TCRdb's copy has only in-frame clones and leaves some out. The sample has fewer than 150,000 clones; roughly 80% are singletons. The sample in question was peripheral blood, obtained on day 0 of AZD1222 vaccination. These receptors were taken from an adult in good health. Each CDR3 is given with its conserved first and last residue. The D gene is left open where the match is weak.

j_call v_call d_call cdr3_nt cdr3_aa
TRBJ1-5 TRBV2 - TGTGCCAGCAGTGCATTTCAGGGAACTAATCAGCCCCAGCATTTT CASSAFQGTNQPQHF
TRBJ2-2 TRBV7-3 TRBD1 TGTGCCAGCAGCTTAATCGGCCCCAGGGGGATAAACACCGGGGAGCTGTTTTTT CASSLIGPRGINTGELFF
TRBJ2-3 TRBV6-5 - TGTGCCAGCAGTTCCGGGACCCTCACAGATACGCAGTATTTT CASSSGTLTDTQYF
TRBJ1-2 TRBV28 - TGTGCCAGCAGTTTAGGCCGGGGCTATGGCTACACCTTC CASSLGRGYGYTF
TRBJ2-7 TRBV18 - TGTGCCAGCTCAGGCCTAGGGGGTCGTATAAACGAGCAGTACTTC CASSGLGGRINEQYF
TRBJ1-1 TRBV10-3 - TGTGCCATCAGTGAGTCGGGGCGGACCACTGAAGCTTTCTTT CAISESGRTTEAFF
TRBJ1-5 TRBV27 - TGTGCCAGCAGTTTATTGGACAACAATCAGCCCCAGCATTTT CASSLLDNNQPQHF
TRBJ1-5 TRBV29-1 - TGCAGCGTTGGCTATAGCAATCAGCCCCAGCATTTT CSVGYSNQPQHF
TRBJ2-5 TRBV28 - TGTGCCAGCAGTTCCCTCGGCCAGGAGACACCCCAAGAGACCCAGTACTTC CASSSLGQETPQETQYF
TRBJ2-7 TRBV13 - TGTGCCAGCAGCTCCTTAGGAGCCGAGCAGTACTTC CASSSLGAEQYF